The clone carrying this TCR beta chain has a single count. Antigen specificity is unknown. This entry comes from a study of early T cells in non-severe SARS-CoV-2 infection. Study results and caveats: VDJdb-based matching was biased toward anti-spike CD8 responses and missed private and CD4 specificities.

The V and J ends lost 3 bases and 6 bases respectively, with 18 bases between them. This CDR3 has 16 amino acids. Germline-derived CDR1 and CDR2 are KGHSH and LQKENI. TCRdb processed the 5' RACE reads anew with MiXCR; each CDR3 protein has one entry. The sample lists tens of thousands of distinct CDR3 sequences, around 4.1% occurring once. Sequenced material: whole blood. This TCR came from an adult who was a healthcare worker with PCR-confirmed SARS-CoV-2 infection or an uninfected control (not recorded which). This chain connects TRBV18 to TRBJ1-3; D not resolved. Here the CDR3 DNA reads TGTGCCAGCTCACCGACGTACGGGTCGGGTGAAAACACCATATATTTT. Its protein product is CASSPTYGSGENTIYF.